This T cell receptor beta chain was recovered during a study of cytomegalovirus exposure and HLA in healthy donors. PCR primers comprised 60 Vbeta and 13 Jbeta primers. Original data processing: Later analysis identified roughly 82 million unique TCR beta chains, about 10 million shared. TCRdb's copy holds only in-frame clones and misses some; the assay was immunoSEQ multiplex PCR. For V, J and clone size, that table is used; D and trimming come from the DNA. Here the sample spans 200,000 to 250,000 clones, approximately 82% being singletons. All donors participated as healthy donors of bone marrow. CDR3 length: 13 amino acids. The V gene lost 4 bases and the J gene lost 3 bases, with 10 bases spanning the gap. The germline gives CDR1 MNHNS, CDR2 SASEGT. Whole-study findings and limits: HLA restriction was apparent for most CMV-associated TCR beta chains in a later analysis. A later analysis linked a missense variant in DCLRE1C to the trimming of TCR beta V and J genes.

Remarks on this clone: The antigen is not known.

Sequencing input: PBMCs. This TCR was recovered from a woman in her 40s in good health and CMV-seronegative. This chain connects TRBV6-1 to TRBJ2-7; D ambiguous. The CDR3 here is CASSGHIDYEQYF. CDR3 nucleotide sequence: TGTGCCAGCAGTGGTCACATCGACTACGAGCAGTACTTC.